This T cell receptor beta chain came from a study of T cell repertoires in cytomegalovirus infection. Overall study: Peptides in the study included HLA-C-restricted and HLA-B-restricted CMV epitopes. Based on public TCR beta signatures, there were indications of CMV infection and of a matching HLA type.

Study-level points and caveats: The study found HLA-C-restricted CMV-specific TCR beta clonotypes dominating the ex vivo response. Cumulative frequency (of public TCR beta family members) identified carriers of CMV plus the relevant HLA.

Comments on this clonotype: No antigen is known for it.

The ends lost 2 bases at V and 7 bases at J; junction bases unmatched: 8. This CDR3 contains 15 residues. Germline CDR1 and CDR2: SGHTA and FQGNSA. In TCRdb, the reads were re-called with MiXCR into one record per CDR3 protein. Found here are roughly 730,000 distinct CDR3 sequences, around a third of them singletons; the top ten hold roughly 20%. The sample was cultured PBMCs, taken from culture after CMV antigen stimulation. This chain uses TRBV7-2 with TRBJ2-1; 7 bases fit TRBD1. The receptor's source is a human donor in good health (CMV status not recorded). Some clones in this sample may be carry-over from other donors' samples. The CDR3: CASSLWLAGGNEQFF. The DNA of the CDR3 is TGTGCCAGCAGCTTATGGTTAGCAGGGGGAAATGAGCAGTTCTTC.